A selection of T cell receptor beta chains follows, all from one sample in a study of STAT5B mutations in CD4+ large granular lymphocyte leukemia. Produced via immunoSEQ multiplex PCR; TCRdb's table is partial and in-frame only. The table records 30,000 to 40,000 clones, about three quarters of them present only once. Material for sequencing was CD4+ T cells from blood buffy coats. These receptor sequences come from a human donor in good health. The CDR3 runs from the conserved cysteine through the conserved F or W. D genes are given only for firm matches. Expanded clones are given a class, and other clones once, few, many or no size at all.

V gene	clone size	D gene	J gene	CDR3 DNA	CDR3 protein
TRBV6-1	NA	NA	TRBJ1-5	TGTGCCAGCAGAGCCGCTCTAGGTAATCAGCCCCAGCATTTT	CASRAALGNQPQHF
TRBV2	NA	TRBD1	TRBJ1-4	TGTGCCAGCAATAAACAGGGGGCAACTAATGAAAAACTGTTTTTT	CASNKQGATNEKLFF
TRBV27	once	NA	TRBJ1-1	TGTGCCAGCACGATAAAACCCGGGACGGGGATTTTGGTCTTT	CASTIKPGTGILVF
TRBV12-5	NA	NA	TRBJ1-1	TGTGCTAGTGGTTTGGTACTAGGACAAACGCGTGAAGCTTTCTTT	CASGLVLGQTREAFF
TRBV29-1	NA	NA	TRBJ1-1	TGCAGCGTTGACGCGTCACTATCGAACACTGAAGCTTTCTTT	CSVDASLSNTEAFF
TRBV19	NA	NA	TRBJ1-5	TGTGCCAGTAGTGCGCCGGGGGGACCCCAGCATTTT	CASSAPGGPQHF
TRBV30	NA	TRBD1	TRBJ1-2	TGTGCCTGGACCGCCGACAGGGCCTCCCCTGGCTACACCTTC	CAWTADRASPGYTF
TRBV10-3	NA	TRBD1	TRBJ1-2	TGTGCCACCTTACAGGGGGGTGGCTACACCTTC	CATLQGGGYTF
TRBV5-4	NA	TRBD2	TRBJ2-7	TGTGCCAGCAGCCCGCGGACTAGGCCCTACGAGCAGTACTTC	CASSPRTRPYEQYF
TRBV6-5	NA	NA	TRBJ1-2	TGTGCCAGCAGGAAGGGGGATGGCTACACCTTC	CASRKGDGYTF
TRBV10-2	NA	NA	TRBJ1-1	TGCGCCAGCAGCGACTTGAAACCAGGGGCCACTGAAGCTTTCTTT	CASSDLKPGATEAFF
TRBV6-4	NA	NA	TRBJ1-5	TGTGCCAGCAGTCGTGAACTTAGCAATCAGCCCCAGCATTTT	CASSRELSNQPQHF
TRBV11-3	NA	NA	TRBJ2-3	TGTGCCAGCAGCTTAGGTGTAGAGACTAGCACAGATACGCAGTATTTT	CASSLGVETSTDTQYF
TRBV7-6	NA	TRBD1	TRBJ2-5	TGTGCCAGCAGCCCCCTTGCAGGGGGACAAGAGACCCAGTACTTC	CASSPLAGGQETQYF
TRBV10-3	few	NA	TRBJ2-7	TGTGCCATCAGCCCGCGGACGGATACCTACGAGCAGTACTTC	CAISPRTDTYEQYF
TRBV18	NA	TRBD2	TRBJ2-1	TGTGCCAGCTCACAGACTGTGAGCGGGGTGGGATCTGGGAACAATGAGCAGTTCTTC	CASSQTVSGVGSGNNEQFF
TRBV27	NA	NA	TRBJ2-7	TGTGCCAGCAGTTCACCGGGACCACTTGGCGAGCAGTACTTC	CASSSPGPLGEQYF
TRBV30	NA	NA	TRBJ1-2	TGTGCCCGCGGGGGGCCTAACTATGGCTACACCTTC	CARGGPNYGYTF
TRBV29-1	NA	TRBD1	TRBJ1-2	TGCAGCGTGACTAGGACAGGGGGTTATGGCTACACCTTC	CSVTRTGGYGYTF
TRBV6-4	NA	NA	TRBJ2-3	TGTGCCAGCAGCCCGACGGGGAGCACAGATACGCAGTATTTT	CASSPTGSTDTQYF